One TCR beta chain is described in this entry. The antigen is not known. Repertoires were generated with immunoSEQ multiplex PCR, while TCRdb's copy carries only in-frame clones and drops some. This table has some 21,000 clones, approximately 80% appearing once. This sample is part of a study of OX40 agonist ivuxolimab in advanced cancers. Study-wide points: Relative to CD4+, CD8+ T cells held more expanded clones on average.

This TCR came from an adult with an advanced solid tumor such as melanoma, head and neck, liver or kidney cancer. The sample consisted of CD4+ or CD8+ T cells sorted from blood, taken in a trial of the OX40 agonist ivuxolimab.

CDR3 amino acids: CASSSWAEEETQYF. The CDR3 nucleotides are TGTGCCAGCAGCTCTTGGGCAGAAGAAGAGACCCAGTACTTC. V and J are TRBV7-9 and TRBJ2-5; no reliable D call. The CDR3 spans 14 residues. The germline V gene encodes CDR1 SEHNR and CDR2 FQNEAQ (reference sequence). Deletions cut 4 bases from V and 3 bases from J, with 12 bases between.